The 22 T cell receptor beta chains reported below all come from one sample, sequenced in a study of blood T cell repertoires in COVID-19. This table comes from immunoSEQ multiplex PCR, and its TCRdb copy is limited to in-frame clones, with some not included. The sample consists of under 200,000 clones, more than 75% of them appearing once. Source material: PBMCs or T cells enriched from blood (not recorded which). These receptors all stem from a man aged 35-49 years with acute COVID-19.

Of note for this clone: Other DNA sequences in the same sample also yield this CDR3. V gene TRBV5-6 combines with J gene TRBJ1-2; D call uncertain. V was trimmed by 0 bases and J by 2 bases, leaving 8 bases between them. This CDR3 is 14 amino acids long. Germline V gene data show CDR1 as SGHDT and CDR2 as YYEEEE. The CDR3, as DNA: TGTGCCAGCAGCTTGGGACGGCGGAACTATGGCTACACCTTC. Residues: CASSLGRRNYGYTF.

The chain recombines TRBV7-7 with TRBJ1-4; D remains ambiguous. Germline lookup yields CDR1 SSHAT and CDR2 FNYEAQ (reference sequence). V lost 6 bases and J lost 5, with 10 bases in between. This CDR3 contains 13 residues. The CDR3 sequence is CASSPVENEKLFF. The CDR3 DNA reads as TGTGCCAGCAGTCCCGTGGAGAATGAAAAACTGTTTTTT.

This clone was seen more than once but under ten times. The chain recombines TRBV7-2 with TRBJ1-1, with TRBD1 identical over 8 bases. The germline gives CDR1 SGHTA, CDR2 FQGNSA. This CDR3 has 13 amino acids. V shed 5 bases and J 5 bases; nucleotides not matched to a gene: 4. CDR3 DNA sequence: TGTGCCAGCAGCGGACAGGGCCGGACTGAAGCTTTCTTT. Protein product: CASSGQGRTEAFF. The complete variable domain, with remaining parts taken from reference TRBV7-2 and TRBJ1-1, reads GAGVSQSPSNKVTEKGKDVELRCDPISGHTALYWYRQSLGQGLEFLIYFQGNSAPDKSGLPSDRFSAERTGGSVSTLTIQRTQQEDSAVYLCASSGQGRTEAFFGQGTRLTVV.

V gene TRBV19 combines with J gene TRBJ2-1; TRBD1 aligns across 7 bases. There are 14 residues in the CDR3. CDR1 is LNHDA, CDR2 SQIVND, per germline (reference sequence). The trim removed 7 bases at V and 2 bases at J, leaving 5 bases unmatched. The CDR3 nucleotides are TGTGCCAGTACCGACAGGGCCACCTACAATGAGCAGTTCTTC. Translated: CASTDRATYNEQFF.

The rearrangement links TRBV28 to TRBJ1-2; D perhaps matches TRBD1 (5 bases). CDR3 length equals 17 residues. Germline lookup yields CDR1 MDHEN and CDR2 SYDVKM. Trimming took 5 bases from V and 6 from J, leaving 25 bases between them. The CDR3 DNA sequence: TGTGCCAGCAGTCCCCCATACGGCCAGGGAATTCTGAATGGCTACACCTTC. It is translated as CASSPPYGQGILNGYTF.

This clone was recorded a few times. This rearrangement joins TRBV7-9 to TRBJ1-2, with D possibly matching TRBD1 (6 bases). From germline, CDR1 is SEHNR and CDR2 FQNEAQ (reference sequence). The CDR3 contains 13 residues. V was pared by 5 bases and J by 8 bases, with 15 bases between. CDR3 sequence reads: CASSPRGGWGYTF. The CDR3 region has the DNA TGTGCCAGCAGCCCGAGGGGGGGCTGGGGCTACACCTTC.

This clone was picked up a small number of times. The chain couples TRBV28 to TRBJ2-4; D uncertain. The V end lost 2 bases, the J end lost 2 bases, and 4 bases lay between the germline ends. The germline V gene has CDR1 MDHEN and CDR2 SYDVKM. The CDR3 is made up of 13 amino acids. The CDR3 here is CASSLSSKNIQYF. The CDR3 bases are TGTGCCAGCAGTTTAAGCTCCAAAAACATTCAGTACTTC.

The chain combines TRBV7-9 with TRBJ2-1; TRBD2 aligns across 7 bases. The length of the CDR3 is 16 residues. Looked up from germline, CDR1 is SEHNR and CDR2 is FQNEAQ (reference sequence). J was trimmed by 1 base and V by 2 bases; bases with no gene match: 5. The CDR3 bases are TGTGCCAGCAGCTTATTGCTAGCGGCTTCCTACAATGAGCAGTTCTTC. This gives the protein CASSLLLAASYNEQFF. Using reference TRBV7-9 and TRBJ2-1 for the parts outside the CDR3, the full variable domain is DTGVSQNPRHKITKRGQNVTFRCDPISEHNRLYWYRQTLGQGPEFLTYFQNEAQLEKSRLLSDRFSAERPKGSFSTLEIQRTEQGDSAMYLCASSLLLAASYNEQFFGPGTRLTVL.

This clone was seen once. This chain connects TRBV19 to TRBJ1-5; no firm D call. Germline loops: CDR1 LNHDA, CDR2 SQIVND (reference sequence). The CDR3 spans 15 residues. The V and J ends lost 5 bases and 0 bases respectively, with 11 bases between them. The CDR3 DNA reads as TGTGCCAGTAGTGCGGCCAGCCTTAGCAATCAGCCCCAGCATTTT. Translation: CASSAASLSNQPQHF.

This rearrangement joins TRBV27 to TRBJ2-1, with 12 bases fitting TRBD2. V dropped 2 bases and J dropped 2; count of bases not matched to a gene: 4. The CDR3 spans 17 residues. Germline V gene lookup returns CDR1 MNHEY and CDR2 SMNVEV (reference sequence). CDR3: CASSLEASGRAYNEQFF. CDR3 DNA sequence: TGTGCCAGCAGTTTAGAGGCTAGCGGGAGGGCCTACAATGAGCAGTTCTTC.

CDR3 in DNA: TGTGCCAGCAGCTTAGTGGGCGGACTAGCGGCAACTAGCACAGATACGCAGTATTTT. This translates into CASSLVGGLAATSTDTQYF. The chain employs TRBV7-9 and TRBJ2-3, with 10 nucleotides matching TRBD2. J lost 0 bases, V lost 1 base, and 10 bases had no gene match. CDR1 SEHNR and CDR2 FQNEAQ come from the germline V gene (reference sequence). This CDR3 has 19 residues.

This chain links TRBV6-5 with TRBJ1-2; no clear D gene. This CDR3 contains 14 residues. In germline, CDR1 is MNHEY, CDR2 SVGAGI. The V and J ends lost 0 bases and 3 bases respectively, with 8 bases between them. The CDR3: CASSYSSGYYGYTF. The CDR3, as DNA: TGTGCCAGCAGTTACTCGAGCGGGTACTATGGCTACACCTTC.

For the CDR3, the DNA is TGCAGCGTTGAAGATCTCGGTGCAGATACGCAGTATTTT. This codes for CSVEDLGADTQYF. The chain joins TRBV29-1 to TRBJ2-3; D is uncertain. Between the trimmed V and J ends, which lost 0 bases and 4 bases, there was a span of 8 bases. Germline assignment: CDR1 SQVTM and CDR2 ANQGSEA. This CDR3 region has 13 residues.

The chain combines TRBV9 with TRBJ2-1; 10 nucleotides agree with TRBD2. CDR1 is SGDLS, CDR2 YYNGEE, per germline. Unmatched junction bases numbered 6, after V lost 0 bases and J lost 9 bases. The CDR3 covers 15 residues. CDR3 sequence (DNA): TGTGCCAGCAGCGTAGCTAGCGGGAGCGCTTTTGAGCAGTTCTTC. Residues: CASSVASGSAFEQFF.

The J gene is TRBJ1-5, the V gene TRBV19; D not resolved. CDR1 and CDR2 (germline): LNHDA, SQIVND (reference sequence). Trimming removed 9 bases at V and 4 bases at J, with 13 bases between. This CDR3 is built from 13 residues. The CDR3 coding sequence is TGTGCCAGCTCCGGGTCCCAAAATCAGCCCCAGCATTTT. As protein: CASSGSQNQPQHF.

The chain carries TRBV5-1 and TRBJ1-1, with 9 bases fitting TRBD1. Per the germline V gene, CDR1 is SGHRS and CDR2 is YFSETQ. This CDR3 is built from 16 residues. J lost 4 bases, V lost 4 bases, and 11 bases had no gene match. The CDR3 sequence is CASSLRTGGPFTEAFF. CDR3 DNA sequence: TGCGCCAGCAGCCTCAGAACAGGGGGCCCGTTCACTGAAGCTTTCTTT.

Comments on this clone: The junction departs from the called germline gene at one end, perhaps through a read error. The CDR3 spells CATSRVDNPEHF. In DNA form, the CDR3 reads TGTGCCACCAGCAGAGTTGACAACCCCGAGCACTTC. The V gene is TRBV15, the J gene TRBJ2-5; unclear D gene. The CDR3 length is 12 residues. CDR1 LNHNV and CDR2 YYDKDF come from the germline V gene (reference sequence).

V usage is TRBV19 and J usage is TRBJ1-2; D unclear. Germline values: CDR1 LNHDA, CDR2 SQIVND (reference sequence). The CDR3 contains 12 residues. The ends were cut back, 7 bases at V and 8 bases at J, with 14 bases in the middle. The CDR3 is CASIRGEGGYTF. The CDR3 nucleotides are TGTGCCAGTATACGGGGAGAGGGAGGCTACACCTTC.

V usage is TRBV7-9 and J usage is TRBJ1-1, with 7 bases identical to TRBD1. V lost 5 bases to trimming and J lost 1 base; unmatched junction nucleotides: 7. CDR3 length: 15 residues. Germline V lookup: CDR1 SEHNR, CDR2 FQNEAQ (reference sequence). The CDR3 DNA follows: TGTGCCAGCAGCAGAGGAGACAGGGCGAACACTGAAGCTTTCTTT. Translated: CASSRGDRANTEAFF.

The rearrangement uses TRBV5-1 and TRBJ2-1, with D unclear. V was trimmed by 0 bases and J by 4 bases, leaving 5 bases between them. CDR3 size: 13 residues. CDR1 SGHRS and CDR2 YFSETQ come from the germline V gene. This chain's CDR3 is CASSLGDYNEQFF. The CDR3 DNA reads TGCGCCAGCAGCTTGGGAGATTACAATGAGCAGTTCTTC.

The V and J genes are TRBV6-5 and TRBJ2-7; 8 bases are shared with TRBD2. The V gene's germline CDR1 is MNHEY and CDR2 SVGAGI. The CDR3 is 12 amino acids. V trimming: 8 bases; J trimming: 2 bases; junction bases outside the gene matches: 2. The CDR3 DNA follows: TGTGCCAGCGGCGGGGGGACCTACGAGCAGTACTTC. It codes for CASGGGTYEQYF.

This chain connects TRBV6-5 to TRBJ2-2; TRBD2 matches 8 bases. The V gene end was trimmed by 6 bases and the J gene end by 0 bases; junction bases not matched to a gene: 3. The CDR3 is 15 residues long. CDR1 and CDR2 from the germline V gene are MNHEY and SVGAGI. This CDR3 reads CASRAGLANTGELFF. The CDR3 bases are TGTGCCAGCAGGGCGGGACTAGCGAACACCGGGGAGCTGTTTTTT.